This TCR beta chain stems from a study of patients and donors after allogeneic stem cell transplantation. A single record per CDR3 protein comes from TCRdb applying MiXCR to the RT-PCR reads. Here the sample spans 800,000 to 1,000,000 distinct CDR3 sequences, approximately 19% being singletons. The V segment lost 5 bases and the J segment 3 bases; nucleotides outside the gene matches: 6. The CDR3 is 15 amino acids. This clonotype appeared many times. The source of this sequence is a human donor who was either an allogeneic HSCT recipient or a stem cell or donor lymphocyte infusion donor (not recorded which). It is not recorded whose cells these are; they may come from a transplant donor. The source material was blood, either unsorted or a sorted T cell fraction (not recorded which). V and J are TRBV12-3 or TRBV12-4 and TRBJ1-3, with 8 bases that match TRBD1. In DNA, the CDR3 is TGTGCCAGCAGTCTACACACAGGGGGTGGAAACACCATATATTTT. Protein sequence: CASSLHTGGGNTIYF.